This T cell receptor (beta chain) was identified in a study of beta chain features in type 1 diabetes listed by TCRdb under 2018. Regarding the study in general: Mean age, gender distribution, total cell number and subset yield did not differ between patients and healthy donors. A total of just under 110,000,000 sorted cells were examined across all samples, and RNA yield correlated strongly with the number of cells per subset. In the study, recently diagnosed type 1 diabetes patients and matched healthy donors were compared on the TCRB repertoires of their sorted circulating CD4+ T cell subsets. Regulatory and stem cell-like memory subsets were isolated from only 8 patients and about 8 healthy donors, whereas naive and central memory subsets came from all 28 donors. Beyond this particular receptor, the publication reports: In all four CD4+ subsets, TCRB CDR3 length was moderately but significantly shorter in type 1 diabetes patients. Because the HLA sub-analyses included only small numbers of individuals, any influence of HLA type on TCRB rearrangement was left unresolved. Because cDNA rather than genomic DNA was sequenced, highly expressing activated cells could have been over-represented, although no difference in activation and CD3 levels was found between groups. Fewer insertions and more nucleotide deletions at VDJ recombination sites were observed in patients with type 1 diabetes, implying thymic rearrangement abnormalities. Shorter templates might be favored by PCR, yet because patient and control samples were amplified and corrected together, any such skew would affect both groups equally. Naive, central memory and regulatory TCRB repertoires appeared to be more alike among patients than among healthy donors.

The entire amount of isolated RNA was reverse transcribed using the High Capacity cDNA Reverse Transcription Kit, so the sequenced TCRB transcripts were expressed ones. Deep immunoSEQ sequencing was performed on naive, central memory and regulatory T cell samples, with an average of around 3.4 million total reads per sample. After sorted cells were lysed in RLT buffer, RNA was extracted with DNase-treated RNeasy Micro or Mini kits, with the choice depending on cell number. To prevent cross-contamination, every cell subset was processed on its own, while patient and healthy donor samples were processed together. The immunoSEQ multiplex PCR was used to amplify TCRB sequences from cDNA, generating 87-bp fragments that spanned the CDR3 region. Sequencing of the amplicons was done on the Illumina HiSeq platform. On the authors' methods: Synthetic template baselines were used to correct PCR bias computationally, reads within Hamming distance 2 were collapsed, and singletons that could not be merged were discarded. By aligning reads against IMGT, V, D and J genes, CDR3 length, and insertions or deletions at six rearrangement sites were assigned. Clonotype counts were normalized to sorted cell number within each subset before computing true diversity and Gini coefficients with the tcR R package. The overlap coefficient, calculated on TCRB nucleotide sequences, was used to measure repertoire sharing. Out-of-frame TCRB sequences from naive cells were analyzed to stand in for the pre-selection repertoire. Held by TCRdb, this immuneACCESS table contains in-frame sequences only and omits some clones. Under half of the omission traces to an unresolved V gene where checked; the cause of the rest is unknown. Clone size and V and J calls were adopted from that table, with D and trimming inferred from the DNA. This sample comprises some 660,000 clones, about an eighth of them detected only once. Around 0.04% of the sample is in the top ten clones.

A single peripheral blood draw of approximately 110 mL on average was collected from each donor into heparinised tubes. A BD FACSAria II was used to sort naive, central memory, regulatory and stem cell-like memory CD4+ T cells with a panel that included CD45RO, CCR7, CD25, CD127, CD95 and CD27. All sorted populations exceeded 98% purity. PBMCs were separated immediately by Lymphoprep density gradient centrifugation and were stained directly, without being cultured. Samples were stained and sorted in pairs, with one healthy donor and one patient per experiment, so that batch effects were minimized. This clone was seen a few times. Its antigen remains undetermined. Within one base of it there is no much larger clone, and no base qualities were kept. The receptor comes from a man in his late teens or twenties with type 1 diabetes. Sequences were obtained from naive CD4+ T cells from blood. Read against the paper, the sample's cell subset or site label means: true naive CD4+ T cells.

The CDR3 reads CASSVMGLFTDTQYF. The DNA reads TGTGCCAGCAGCGTAATGGGGCTCTTCACAGATACGCAGTATTTT. The chain couples TRBV9 to TRBJ2-3; a tentative D match to TRBD1 spans 5 bases. V is shortened by 1 base, J by 2 bases, and the region joining them spans 11 bases. From the cysteine through the phenylalanine, the CDR3 covers 15 amino acids. Kept here is only the CDR3 DNA, which spans 45 bases and is read in frame from base 1. CDR1 and CDR2 (SGDLS, YYNGEE) derive from the germline V gene.